The 26 T cell receptor beta chains reported below all come from one sample, sequenced in a study of cytomegalovirus exposure and HLA in healthy donors (dated by TCRdb to between 2016 and 2019). Library creation used the immunoSEQ multiplex PCR assay. For the multiplex PCR, a mixture combining 60 forward primers for TCR Vbeta segments and 13 reverse primers for TCR Jbeta segments was used. TCRdb provides this immuneACCESS table in a form limited to in-frame rearrangements. Some clones are lacking; in checked studies, under half of them reflect an unresolved V gene, and why the rest are absent is not known. The sample table shows about 110,000 clones, and around 88% are seen once. The ten most abundant clones make up 1.5% to 2% of the sample. Sample: PBMCs. The receptors here all came from a man in his forties in good health and CMV-seronegative.

This clone was observed a single time. The chain is built from TRBV5-6 and TRBJ1-5; 10 bases match TRBD1. The V gene end was trimmed by 0 bases and the J gene end by 6 bases; junction bases not matched to a gene: 9. Germline assignment: CDR1 SGHDT and CDR2 YYEEEE. CDR3 size: 17 residues. CDR3: CASSLGQGAQGRQPQHF. The CDR3 DNA reads TGTGCCAGCAGCTTGGGACAGGGGGCTCAAGGGCGTCAGCCCCAGCATTTT.

This chain links TRBV29-1 with TRBJ2-2; TRBD2 aligns across 8 bases. There are 15 residues in the CDR3. Germline loops: CDR1 SQVTM, CDR2 ANQGSEA. V lost 7 bases and J lost 4; bases outside the gene matches: 11. The CDR3 nucleotides read TGCAGCGCGGCGGGCGGGGGGACCTTCACCGGGGAGCTGTTTTTT. It codes for CSAAGGGTFTGELFF.

The V gene is TRBV18, the J gene TRBJ2-7, with D possibly being TRBD1 (6 bases). The V and J ends lost 6 bases and 3 bases respectively, with 15 bases between them. Germline CDR1 and CDR2: KGHSH and LQKENI. This CDR3 region has 14 residues. CDR3 amino acids: CASSQNPDSYEQYF. DNA for the CDR3: TGTGCCAGCTCCCAAAACCCGGACAGCTACGAGCAGTACTTC.

This chain joins TRBV29-1 and TRBJ2-1; D might be TRBD2 (6 bases). V was clipped by 7 bases and J by 12 bases, with 16 bases between them. The CDR3 extends over 11 amino acids. Germline CDR1 SQVTM, CDR2 ANQGSEA. Written as DNA, the CDR3 is TGCAGCGGGAGTGAGGTGGGGGGGCAGTTCTTC. It encodes CSGSEVGGQFF.

The DNA of the CDR3 is TGTGCCAGCAGCTTAAAAGAGGGACAGGGCGGACGAGGAAGCCAACGAACTAACACTGAAGCTTTCTTT. Protein product: CASSLKEGQGGRGSQRTNTEAFF. The chain is built from TRBV7-3 and TRBJ1-1; the match to TRBD1 covers 9 bases. This CDR3 contains 23 residues. CDR1 and CDR2 from the germline V gene are SGHTA and FQGTGA. J gave up 2 bases and V 1 base, and 26 bases lay outside the gene matches.

The rearrangement links TRBV5-1 to TRBJ2-1; 12 nucleotides match TRBD2. This CDR3 is 18 amino acids long. Trimming took 3 bases from V and 0 from J; bases not matched to a gene: 7. In germline, CDR1 is SGHRS, CDR2 YFSETQ. This chain's CDR3 is CASSWGLAGSSSYNEQFF. The DNA for the CDR3 is TGCGCCAGCAGCTGGGGACTAGCGGGCTCCTCCTCCTACAATGAGCAGTTCTTC.

The chain has TRBV10-1 and TRBJ2-7; TRBD2 agrees at 10 bases. Germline V gene data show CDR1 as WNHNN and CDR2 as SYGVQD (reference sequence). V dropped 2 bases and J dropped 2; count of bases not matched to a gene: 9. CDR3 length: 17 residues. CDR3 residues: CASSELASGGLTYEQYF. CDR3 coding DNA: TGCGCCAGCAGTGAGCTGGCTAGCGGGGGCCTCACCTACGAGCAGTACTTC.

This clone was observed a handful of times. This chain links TRBV15 with TRBJ1-4, with a weak D call TRBD1 (6 bases). With 6 bases removed from V and 8 bases from J, the gap between germline ends came to 16 bases. CDR3 length: 14 residues. Germline CDR1 is LNHNV and CDR2 is YYDKDF (reference sequence). The DNA of the CDR3 is TGTGCCACCAGATTAACAGGGATGGGGGAAAAACTGTTTTTT. It encodes CATRLTGMGEKLFF.

The chain has TRBV7-6 and TRBJ1-6; 7 nucleotides align to TRBD1. The germline V gene has CDR1 SGHVS and CDR2 FNYEAQ. V dropped 5 bases and J dropped 9; count of bases not matched to a gene: 16. CDR3 length: 17 amino acids. The CDR3 sequence: CASSLGTRQGNFSPLHF. CDR3 coding DNA: TGTGCCAGCAGCCTAGGAACGAGACAGGGAAATTTTTCACCCCTCCACTTT.

The gene calls are TRBV7-6 and TRBJ1-2; TRBD1 agrees at 10 bases. The CDR3 covers 17 residues. The ends lost 1 base at V and 0 bases at J; junction bases unmatched: 5. Germline CDR1 SGHVS, CDR2 FNYEAQ. CDR3 residues: CASSLGQGARPNYGYTF. In nucleotides, the CDR3 is TGTGCCAGCAGCTTAGGACAGGGGGCTCGTCCTAACTATGGCTACACCTTC.

The chain uses TRBV27 and TRBJ1-4; a weak D match, TRBD1 (6 bases). V was pared by 6 bases and J by 5 bases, with 10 bases between. The CDR3 runs to 13 residues. Germline assignment: CDR1 MNHEY and CDR2 SMNVEV (reference sequence). This CDR3 is CASRPGTNEKLFF. The CDR3 region has the DNA TGTGCCAGCAGACCCGGGACAAATGAAAAACTGTTTTTT. The complete variable domain, with remaining parts taken from reference TRBV27 and TRBJ1-4, reads EAQVTQNPRYLITVTGKKLTVTCSQNMNHEYMSWYRQDPGLGLRQIYYSMNVEVTDKGDVPEGYKVSRKEKRNFPLILESPSPNQTSLYFCASRPGTNEKLFFGSGTQLSVL.

A few counts support this clone. V is TRBV7-9 and J is TRBJ1-1, with 8 positions matching TRBD1. V shed 5 bases and J 1 base; nucleotides not matched to a gene: 6. The CDR3 spans 15 residues. Per the germline V gene, CDR1 is SEHNR and CDR2 is FQNEAQ (reference sequence). DNA of the CDR3: TGTGCCAGCAGCCAGGACAGGGTGAGGAACACTGAAGCTTTCTTT. Encoded protein: CASSQDRVRNTEAFF. Full variable domain (rest looked up from reference TRBV7-9 and TRBJ1-1): DTGVSQNPRHKITKRGQNVTFRCDPISEHNRLYWYRQTLGQGPEFLTYFQNEAQLEKSRLLSDRFSAERPKGSFSTLEIQRTEQGDSAMYLCASSQDRVRNTEAFFGQGTRLTVV.

The CDR3 region is CASTFGASGANVLTF. The CDR3 DNA sequence: TGTGCCAGCACTTTCGGTGCGTCCGGGGCCAACGTCCTGACTTTC. The chain is built from TRBV6-1 and TRBJ2-6, with D unclear. CDR1 is MNHNS, CDR2 SASEGT, per germline. The CDR3 length is 15 residues. V was cut by 7 bases and J by 4 bases, with 14 bases left in between.

The rearrangement links TRBV9 to TRBJ2-1; TRBD2 matches 12 bases. The J segment lost 1 base and the V segment lost 5 bases, leaving 4 bases of the junction unmatched. Germline values: CDR1 SGDLS, CDR2 YYNGEE. CDR3 length equals 16 residues. The CDR3 sequence: CASSETSGGSYNEQFF. CDR3 nucleotides: TGTGCCAGCAGTGAAACTAGCGGGGGGTCCTACAATGAGCAGTTCTTC.

This chain links TRBV5-5 with TRBJ2-2, with 9 bases lining up with TRBD1. Germline loops: CDR1 SGHKS, CDR2 YYEKEE (reference sequence). V dropped 1 base and J dropped 4; count of bases not matched to a gene: 5. This CDR3 spans 16 amino acids. This CDR3 is CASSLWGQGFTGELFF. The DNA for the CDR3 is TGTGCCAGCAGCTTGTGGGGACAGGGATTCACCGGGGAGCTGTTTTTT.

In this sample, this clone turned up once. Germline and junction disagree at one end, which may indicate a read error. Distinct nucleotide sequences in the sample also encode this CDR3. The rearrangement uses TRBV30 and TRBJ2-7; D possibly corresponds to TRBD2 (5 bases). This CDR3 contains 13 residues. The germline CDR1 and CDR2 sequences are GTSNPN and SVGIG (reference sequence). The DNA for the CDR3 is TGCGCCTGGAGTGTAGGAGGAGGCTACGAGCAGTACTTC. Translated, it gives CAWSVGGGYEQYF.

V gene TRBV29-1 combines with J gene TRBJ2-7, with 8 bases fitting TRBD1. Germline CDR1 and CDR2: SQVTM and ANQGSEA. This CDR3 has 13 amino acids. V shed 4 bases and J 0 bases; nucleotides not matched to a gene: 2. The CDR3 loop reads CSVAGGRSYEQYF. In DNA form, the CDR3 reads TGCAGCGTTGCAGGGGGCCGCTCCTACGAGCAGTACTTC.

V is TRBV7-2 and J is TRBJ1-1; D uncertain. The germline V gene has CDR1 SGHTA and CDR2 FQGNSA. Trimming stripped 5 bases from V and 0 bases from J, with 7 bases between. This CDR3 is built from 13 residues. The CDR3 nucleotides are TGTGCCAGCAGCCCCCAGGTGAACACTGAAGCTTTCTTT. Its protein is CASSPQVNTEAFF.

The chain combines TRBV28 with TRBJ1-2; 7 positions agree with TRBD1. The germline V gene encodes CDR1 MDHEN and CDR2 SYDVKM. J gave up 1 base and V 6 bases, and 5 bases lay outside the gene matches. This CDR3 has 14 amino acids. CDR3 nucleotides: TGTGCCAGCAGGGACACAGGGGTTAACTATGGCTACACCTTC. It encodes CASRDTGVNYGYTF.

The rearrangement joins TRBV7-9 to TRBJ2-1; no clear D gene. V lost 5 bases and J lost 6, with 11 bases in between. Germline lookup yields CDR1 SEHNR and CDR2 FQNEAQ (reference sequence). The CDR3 extends over 13 amino acids. CDR3 coding DNA: TGTGCCAGCAGCGTCGAGGTGAGCAATGAGCAGTTCTTC. Protein: CASSVEVSNEQFF.

The rearrangement joins TRBV7-2 to TRBJ2-2, with D possibly TRBD2 on 5 matching bases. Trimming removed 2 bases from V and 2 bases from J, with 9 bases in between. The CDR3 length is 15 residues. CDR1 and CDR2 (germline): SGHTA, FQGNSA. CDR3: CASSLIATNTGELFF. CDR3 nucleotides: TGTGCCAGCAGCTTAATAGCGACTAACACCGGGGAGCTGTTTTTT. The variable domain in full, with the rest retrieved from reference TRBV7-2 and TRBJ2-2, is GAGVSQSPSNKVTEKGKDVELRCDPISGHTALYWYRQSLGQGLEFLIYFQGNSAPDKSGLPSDRFSAERTGGSVSTLTIQRTQQEDSAVYLCASSLIATNTGELFFGEGSRLTVL.

This rearrangement joins TRBV2 to TRBJ1-3; 7 nucleotides align to TRBD1. Trimming took 2 bases from V and 9 from J; bases not matched to a gene: 4. Germline values: CDR1 SNHLY, CDR2 FYNNEI. The CDR3 is 13 residues long. The CDR3 loop reads CASSERGPGTIYF. DNA of the CDR3: TGTGCCAGCAGTGAAAGGGGGCCAGGCACCATATATTTT.

This clone occurred once. V is TRBV5-4 and J is TRBJ2-4, with TRBD1 matching 7 bases. V was clipped by 3 bases and J by 4 bases; unmatched bases: 7. This CDR3 spans 15 amino acids. Germline CDR1 reads SGHNT; CDR2 reads YYREEE (reference sequence). The CDR3 spells CASSYSSGQKNIQYF. CDR3 DNA: TGTGCCAGCAGCTATTCCTCGGGACAGAAAAACATTCAGTACTTC. Full variable domain (outside the CDR3, taken from reference TRBV5-4 and TRBJ2-4): ETGVTQSPTHLIKTRGQQVTLRCSSQSGHNTVSWYQQALGQGPQFIFQYYREEENGRGNFPPRFSGLQFPNYSSELNVNALELDDSALYLCASSYSSGQKNIQYFGAGTRLSVL.

This clone has just a few counts. The rearrangement joins TRBV4-1 to TRBJ2-5; D might be TRBD2 (5 bases). The CDR3 contains 13 residues. CDR1 is MGHRA, CDR2 YSYEKL, per germline. Trimming cost V 5 bases and J 4 bases, with 11 bases left between them. The CDR3 spells CASSEGGGETQYF. CDR3 nucleotide sequence: TGCGCCAGCAGCGAAGGAGGTGGAGAGACCCAGTACTTC.

J is TRBJ2-3 and V is TRBV14; D remains ambiguous. The germline gives CDR1 SGHDN, CDR2 FVKESK. V was trimmed by 2 bases and J by 0 bases, leaving 9 bases between them. The CDR3 is 15 residues long. This chain's CDR3 is CASSQFLGSTDTQYF. The DNA for the CDR3 is TGTGCCAGCAGCCAATTTTTGGGCAGCACAGATACGCAGTATTTT.

The chain couples TRBV4-1 to TRBJ1-4; unclear D gene. CDR3 length equals 17 residues. V was pared by 5 bases and J by 4 bases, with 20 bases between. Germline-derived CDR1 and CDR2 are MGHRA and YSYEKL. The CDR3 loop is CASSDRVLLDYNEKLFF. CDR3 coding DNA: TGCGCCAGCAGCGACCGGGTCCTCCTTGATTATAATGAAAAACTGTTTTTT.